This T cell receptor (beta chain) was found in a study of cytomegalovirus exposure and HLA in healthy donors. The CDR3 has 15 amino acids. Germline CDR1 reads MNHEY; CDR2 reads SMNVEV (reference sequence). V lost 5 bases and J lost 5; bases outside the gene matches: 9. The primer mix had 60 Vbeta and 13 Jbeta primers. Sequenced by immunoSEQ multiplex PCR; TCRdb stores in-frame clones only, minus some. Here the sample spans about 160,000 clones, 84% being singletons. The sample was PBMCs. The TCR originated in a man aged 18 to 30 in good health and CMV-seronegative. This sequence joins TRBV27 and TRBJ2-7; 10 positions agree with TRBD2. The CDR3 DNA follows: TGTGCCAGCAGTATAACCGGGACTAGCGCCAACGAGCAGTACTTC. Its protein is CASSITGTSANEQYF.